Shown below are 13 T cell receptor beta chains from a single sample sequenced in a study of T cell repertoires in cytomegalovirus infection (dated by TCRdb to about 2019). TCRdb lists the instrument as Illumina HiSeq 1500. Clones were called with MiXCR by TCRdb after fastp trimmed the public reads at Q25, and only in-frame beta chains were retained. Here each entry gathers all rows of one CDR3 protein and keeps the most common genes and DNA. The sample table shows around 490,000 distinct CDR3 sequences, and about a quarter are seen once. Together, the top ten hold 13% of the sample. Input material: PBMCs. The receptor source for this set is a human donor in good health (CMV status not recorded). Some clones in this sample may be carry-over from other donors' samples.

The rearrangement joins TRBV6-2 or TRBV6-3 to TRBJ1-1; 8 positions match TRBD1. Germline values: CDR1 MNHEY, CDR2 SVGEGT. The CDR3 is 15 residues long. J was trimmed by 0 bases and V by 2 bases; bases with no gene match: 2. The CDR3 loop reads CASSYATGVNTEAFF. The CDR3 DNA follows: TGTGCCAGCAGTTACGCGACAGGGGTGAACACTGAAGCTTTCTTT.

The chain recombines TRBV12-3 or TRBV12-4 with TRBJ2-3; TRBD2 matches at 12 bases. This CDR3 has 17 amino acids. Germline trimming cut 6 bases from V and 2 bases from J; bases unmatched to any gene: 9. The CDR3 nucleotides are TGTGCCAGCAGCCGGACTAGCGGGAAGATTTACACAGATACGCAGTATTTT. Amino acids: CASSRTSGKIYTDTQYF.

The CDR3, as DNA: TGTGCCAGCAGTTACGGGTTCAGGGGTGGGGTGCATAATTCACCCCTCCACTTT. Its protein product is CASSYGFRGGVHNSPLHF. V and J are TRBV6-5 and TRBJ1-6, with a weak D call TRBD1 (6 bases). The CDR3 runs to 18 residues. V lost 2 bases and J lost 5, with 19 bases in between. Germline V CDR1 and CDR2: MNHEY, SVGAGI.

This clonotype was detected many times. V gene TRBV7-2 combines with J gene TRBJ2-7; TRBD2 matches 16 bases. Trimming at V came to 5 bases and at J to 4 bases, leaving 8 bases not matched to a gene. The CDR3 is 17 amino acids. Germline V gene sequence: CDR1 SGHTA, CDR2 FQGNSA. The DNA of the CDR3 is TGTGCCAGCAGCCTGGGACTAGCGGGAGGGCGGGGGTACGAGCAGTACTTC. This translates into CASSLGLAGGRGYEQYF.

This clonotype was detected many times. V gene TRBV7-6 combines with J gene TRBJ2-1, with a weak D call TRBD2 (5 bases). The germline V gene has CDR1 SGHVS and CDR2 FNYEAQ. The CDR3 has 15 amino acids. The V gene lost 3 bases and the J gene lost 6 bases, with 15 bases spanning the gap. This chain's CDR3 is CASSLEWEKGNEQFF. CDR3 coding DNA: TGTGCCAGCAGCTTGGAGTGGGAGAAGGGCAATGAGCAGTTCTTC.

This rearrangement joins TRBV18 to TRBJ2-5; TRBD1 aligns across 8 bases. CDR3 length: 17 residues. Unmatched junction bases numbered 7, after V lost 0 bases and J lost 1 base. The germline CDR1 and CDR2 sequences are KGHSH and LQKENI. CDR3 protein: CASSPPDRGPLQETQYF. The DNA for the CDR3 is TGTGCCAGCTCACCACCAGACAGGGGCCCACTCCAAGAGACCCAGTACTTC.

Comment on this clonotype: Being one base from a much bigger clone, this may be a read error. CDR3 region: CASSRGHEQYF. Here the CDR3 DNA reads TGTGCCAGCAGTAGAGGCCACGAGCAGTACTTC. This chain connects TRBV12-3 or TRBV12-4 to TRBJ2-7; D gene unclear. Trimming removed 5 bases at V and 5 bases at J, with 7 bases between. The CDR3 runs to 11 residues.

CDR3 loop: CSVAGLSNQPQHF. The CDR3 region has the DNA TGCAGCGTAGCAGGGTTGAGCAATCAGCCCCAGCATTTT. The V call is TRBV29-1, the J call TRBJ1-5, with D possibly TRBD1 on 5 matching bases. Looked up from germline, CDR1 is SQVTM and CDR2 is ANQGSEA. The length of the CDR3 is 13 residues. Trimming stripped 6 bases from V and 1 base from J, with 10 bases between.

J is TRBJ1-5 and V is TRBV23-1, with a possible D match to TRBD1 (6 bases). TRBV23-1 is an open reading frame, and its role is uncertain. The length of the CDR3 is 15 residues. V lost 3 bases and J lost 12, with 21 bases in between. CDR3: CASSHLHRASLLQHF. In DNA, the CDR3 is TGCGCCAGCAGTCATCTCCACAGGGCCTCACTCCTCCAGCATTTT.

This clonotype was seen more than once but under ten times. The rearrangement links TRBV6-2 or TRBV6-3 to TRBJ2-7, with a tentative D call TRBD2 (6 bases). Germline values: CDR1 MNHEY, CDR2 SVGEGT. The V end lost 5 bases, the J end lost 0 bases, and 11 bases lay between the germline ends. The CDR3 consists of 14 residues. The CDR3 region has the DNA TGTGCCAGCAGTCGGGACTCGCTCTCCTACGAGCAGTACTTC. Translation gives CASSRDSLSYEQYF.

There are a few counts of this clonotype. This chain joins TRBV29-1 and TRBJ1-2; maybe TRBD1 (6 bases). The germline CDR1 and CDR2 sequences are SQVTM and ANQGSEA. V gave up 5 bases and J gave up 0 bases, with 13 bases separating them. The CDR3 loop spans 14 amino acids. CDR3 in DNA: TGCAGCGTTATCGACAGGCCAACTAACTATGGCTACACCTTC. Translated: CSVIDRPTNYGYTF.

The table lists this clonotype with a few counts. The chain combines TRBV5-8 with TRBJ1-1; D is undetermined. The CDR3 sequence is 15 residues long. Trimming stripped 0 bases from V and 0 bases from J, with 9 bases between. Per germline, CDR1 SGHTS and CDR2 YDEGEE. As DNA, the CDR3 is TGTGCCAGCAGCTTGGTAGGGAGTTTGAACACTGAAGCTTTCTTT. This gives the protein CASSLVGSLNTEAFF.

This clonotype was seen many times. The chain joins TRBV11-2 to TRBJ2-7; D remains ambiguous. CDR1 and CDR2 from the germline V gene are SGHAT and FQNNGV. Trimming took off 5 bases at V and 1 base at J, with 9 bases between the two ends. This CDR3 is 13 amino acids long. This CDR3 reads CASSPSPSYEQYF. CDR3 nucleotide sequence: TGTGCCAGCAGCCCGTCCCCATCCTACGAGCAGTACTTC.